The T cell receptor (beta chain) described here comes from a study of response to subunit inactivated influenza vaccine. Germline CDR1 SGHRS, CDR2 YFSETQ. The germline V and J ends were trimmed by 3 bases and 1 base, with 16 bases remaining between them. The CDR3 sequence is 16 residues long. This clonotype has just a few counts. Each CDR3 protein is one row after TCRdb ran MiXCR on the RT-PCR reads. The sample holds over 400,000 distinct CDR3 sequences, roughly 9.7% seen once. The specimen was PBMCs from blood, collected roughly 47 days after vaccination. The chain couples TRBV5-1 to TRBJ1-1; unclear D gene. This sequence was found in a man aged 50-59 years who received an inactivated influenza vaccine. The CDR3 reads CASSSTIGERNTEAFF. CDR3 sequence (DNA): TGCGCCAGCAGCTCCACGATTGGCGAAAGGAACACTGAAGCTTTCTTT. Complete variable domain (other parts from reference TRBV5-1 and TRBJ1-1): KAGVTQTPRYLIKTRGQQVTLSCSPISGHRSVSWYQQTPGQGLQFLFEYFSETQRNKGNFPGRFSGRQFSNSRSEMNVSTLELGDSALYLCASSSTIGERNTEAFFGQGTRLTVV.